Given below is one T cell receptor (beta chain) in context. Study processing details: Amplification with reference gene primers provided the estimates of nucleated cell counts. The table came from immunoSEQ multiplex PCR; TCRdb's copy has only in-frame clones and leaves some out. The DNA gave D and trimming, while V, J and clone size come from that table. The sample records approximately 30,000 clones, approximately 76% being singletons. These data originate in a study of blood T cell repertoires in COVID-19. In the study overall: Italy, Spain and the United States were the sources of the convalescent and acute COVID-19 samples. PBMCs, B-cell-depleted T cells, or T cells provided the cDNA or gDNA that made up the material.

V lost 3 bases and J 3 bases, leaving 6 bases between the germline ends. Per the germline V gene, CDR1 is MDHEN and CDR2 is SYDVKM. The CDR3 totals 12 residues. The source is a man in his 70s with acute or convalescent COVID-19. The V gene is TRBV28, the J gene TRBJ2-7; D unclear. Sequencing used peripheral blood. CDR3 bases: TGTGCCAGCAGTTTGTATTTCTACGAGCAGTACTTC. As protein: CASSLYFYEQYF.